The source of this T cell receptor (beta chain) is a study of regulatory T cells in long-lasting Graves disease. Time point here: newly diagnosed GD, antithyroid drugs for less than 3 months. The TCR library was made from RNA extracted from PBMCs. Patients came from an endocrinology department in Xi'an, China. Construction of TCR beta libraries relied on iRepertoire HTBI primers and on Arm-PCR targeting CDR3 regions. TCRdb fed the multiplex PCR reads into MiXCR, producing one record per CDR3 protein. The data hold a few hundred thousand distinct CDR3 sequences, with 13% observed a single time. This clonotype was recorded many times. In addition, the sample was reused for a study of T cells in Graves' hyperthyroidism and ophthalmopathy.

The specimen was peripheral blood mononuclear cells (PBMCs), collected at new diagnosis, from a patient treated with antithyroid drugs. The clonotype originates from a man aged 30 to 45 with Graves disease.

The CDR3 here is CAFHSTSGRQLQETQYF. In nucleotides, the CDR3 is TGTGCCTTTCATTCGACTAGCGGGAGACAGCTCCAAGAGACCCAGTACTTC. The V gene is TRBV2, the J gene TRBJ2-5, with TRBD2 matching over 12 bases. The trim removed 11 bases at V and 1 base at J, leaving 14 bases unmatched. CDR1 and CDR2 from the germline V gene are SNHLY and FYNNEI. There are 17 residues in the CDR3.